This entry lists 22 T cell receptor beta chains sequenced from one sample in a study of cytomegalovirus exposure and HLA in healthy donors. PCR involved 60 Vbeta and 13 Jbeta primers. The method was immunoSEQ multiplex PCR; TCRdb's version includes in-frame clones alone and lacks a portion of them. Counted here are around 170,000 clones, 82% occurring once; the ten biggest clones make up 1.5%. The sequenced material came from PBMCs. The receptors were gathered from a man in his forties in good health and CMV-seronegative.

The chain uses TRBV30 and TRBJ2-7; 8 bases line up with TRBD1. Germline assignment: CDR1 GTSNPN and CDR2 SVGIG (reference sequence). This CDR3 is built from 13 residues. With V trimmed by 6 bases and J by 4 bases, 8 bases remained unmatched. The CDR3 protein is CACPGQVKYEQYF. CDR3 nucleotides: TGTGCCTGTCCGGGACAGGTAAAATACGAGCAGTACTTC.

V and J are TRBV6-5 and TRBJ2-1; TRBD1 matches 11 bases. Unmatched junction bases numbered 4, after V lost 3 bases and J lost 9 bases. CDR1 MNHEY and CDR2 SVGAGI come from the germline V gene. The CDR3 consists of 14 residues. In DNA, the CDR3 is TGTGCCAGCAGTTATAGGACAGGGGGCGGTGAGCAGTTCTTC. Residues: CASSYRTGGGEQFF.

For the CDR3, the DNA is TGCAGCGTTCCCTTCAGGGAAGACTATGGCTACACCTTC. It specifies CSVPFREDYGYTF. The chain couples TRBV29-1 to TRBJ1-2; a possible D gene is TRBD1 (5 bases). In germline, CDR1 is SQVTM, CDR2 ANQGSEA. The CDR3 contains 13 residues. Between the trimmed V and J ends, which lost 5 bases and 3 bases, there was a span of 13 bases.

This clone was detected once. This chain joins TRBV5-6 and TRBJ1-4, with 9 bases identical to TRBD1. Germline CDR1 is SGHDT and CDR2 is YYEEEE. V gave up 3 bases and J gave up 5 bases; unmatched junction bases: 11. This CDR3 has 17 residues. For the CDR3, the DNA is TGTGCCAGCAGCTCGTTAACGGGACAGGGTCCCAATGAAAAACTGTTTTTT. Translated, it gives CASSSLTGQGPNEKLFF.

The chain employs TRBV15 and TRBJ1-2, with no clear D. This CDR3 comprises 13 residues. Trimming removed 5 bases from V and 3 bases from J, with 10 bases in between. Germline CDR1 LNHNV, CDR2 YYDKDF (reference sequence). CDR3: CATSAGRDYGYTF. The DNA of the CDR3 is TGTGCCACCAGCGCGGGAAGGGACTATGGCTACACCTTC.

V is TRBV18 and J is TRBJ2-2; the D gene is possibly TRBD1 (6 bases). V was cut by 5 bases and J by 1 base, with 14 bases left in between. Germline CDR1 reads KGHSH; CDR2 reads LQKENI. This CDR3 has 16 residues. CDR3 in DNA: TGTGCCAGCTCAGAATACCGGGACAAGAACACCGGGGAGCTGTTTTTT. Translated, it gives CASSEYRDKNTGELFF.

The chain employs TRBV6-5 and TRBJ1-1; TRBD1 agrees at 7 bases. The germline V gene encodes CDR1 MNHEY and CDR2 SVGAGI. J gave up 5 bases and V 7 bases, and 7 bases lay outside the gene matches. This CDR3 region has 13 residues. CDR3 sequence (DNA): TGTGCCAGCACTGAGAGGGGGCGGACTGAAGCTTTCTTT. Protein sequence: CASTERGRTEAFF.

This clone was seen a few times. DNA for the CDR3: TGCGCCAGCAGCCCGACAGGGGTCAGCAATCAGCCCCAGCATTTT. This translates into CASSPTGVSNQPQHF. The gene calls are TRBV5-1 and TRBJ1-5, with 8 bases matching TRBD1. Trimming removed 4 bases from V and 1 base from J; junction bases left unmatched: 4. The germline V gene encodes CDR1 SGHRS and CDR2 YFSETQ. This CDR3 spans 15 amino acids.

V usage is TRBV5-1 and J usage is TRBJ2-4, with D tentatively TRBD1 (5 bases). The V gene lost 2 bases and the J gene lost 5 bases, with 11 bases spanning the gap. The CDR3 is 14 amino acids. Looked up from germline, CDR1 is SGHRS and CDR2 is YFSETQ. DNA of the CDR3: TGCGCCAGCAGCTTAGGGTCCAGGGAAAACATTCAGTACTTC. Translating it yields CASSLGSRENIQYF.

On this clone itself: The junction does not match germline at one end; this may be a read error. This rearrangement joins TRBV28 to TRBJ2-7, with 8 bases that match TRBD1. This CDR3 is built from 14 residues. Per germline, CDR1 MDHEN and CDR2 SYDVKM. The CDR3 here is CASSLWTGSYEQYF. For the CDR3, the DNA is TGTGCCAGCAGTCTATGGACAGGGTCCTACGAGCAGTACTTC.

This clone was found a few times. J is TRBJ2-7 and V is TRBV7-9; tentative D call: TRBD1 (6 bases). The CDR3 is made up of 14 amino acids. V was cut by 3 bases and J by 3 bases, with 12 bases left in between. Germline values: CDR1 SEHNR, CDR2 FQNEAQ (reference sequence). DNA for the CDR3: TGTGCCAGCAGCTTGGGCAGGGGAGTCTACGAGCAGTACTTC. It yields the protein CASSLGRGVYEQYF.

The chain has TRBV7-3 and TRBJ2-2; 9 nucleotides agree with TRBD1. Looked up from germline, CDR1 is SGHTA and CDR2 is FQGTGA. V gave up 5 bases and J gave up 10 bases; unmatched junction bases: 20. This CDR3 is 18 amino acids long. The CDR3 nucleotides read TGTGCCAGCAGCCCGTCGTCCCGGGACAGGGAACAAGGCTTGGAGCTGTTTTTT. Translating it yields CASSPSSRDREQGLELFF.

The chain has TRBV5-1 and TRBJ1-6; 7 bases fit TRBD1. The CDR3 spans 17 residues. V lost 1 base to trimming and J lost 10 bases; unmatched junction nucleotides: 14. Germline V gene data show CDR1 as SGHRS and CDR2 as YFSETQ. CDR3: CASSLISREQGSSPLHF. The CDR3 bases are TGCGCCAGCAGCTTGATTTCTAGGGAACAGGGGAGCTCACCCCTCCACTTT.

The chain uses TRBV19 and TRBJ2-1; 11 positions agree with TRBD1. CDR3 length equals 16 residues. Germline-derived CDR1 and CDR2 are LNHDA and SQIVND (reference sequence). After removal of 4 bases from V and 7 bases from J, the junction contained 9 bases not matched to a gene. CDR3: CASSSSDRGHWNEQFF. Written as DNA, the CDR3 is TGTGCCAGTAGTAGCTCGGACAGGGGGCATTGGAATGAGCAGTTCTTC. Full variable domain (rest looked up from reference TRBV19 and TRBJ2-1): DGGITQSPKYLFRKEGQNVTLSCEQNLNHDAMYWYRQDPGQGLRLIYYSQIVNDFQKGDIAEGYSVSREKKESFPLTVTSAQKNPTAFYLCASSSSDRGHWNEQFFGPGTRLTVL.

The rearrangement joins TRBV5-1 to TRBJ2-1, with 8 bases that match TRBD1. The ends lost 2 bases at V and 2 bases at J; junction bases unmatched: 3. Germline values: CDR1 SGHRS, CDR2 YFSETQ. This CDR3 region has 15 residues. CDR3: CASSFMTGAYNEQFF. The CDR3 DNA is TGCGCCAGCAGCTTTATGACAGGGGCCTACAATGAGCAGTTCTTC.

The table lists this clone with a few counts. The gene calls are TRBV7-3 and TRBJ2-7; D gene unclear. Trimming left V 5 bases short and J 0 bases short, with 11 bases between. CDR3 length equals 14 residues. Germline CDR1 reads SGHTA; CDR2 reads FQGTGA. The CDR3 sequence is CASSPQRSSYEQYF. The CDR3 DNA follows: TGTGCCAGCAGCCCCCAAAGGAGCTCCTACGAGCAGTACTTC.

This clone was recorded only once. This chain connects TRBV4-2 to TRBJ2-7, with D maybe TRBD1 (6 bases). Between the trimmed V and J ends, which lost 2 bases and 2 bases, there was a span of 10 bases. The CDR3 covers 14 residues. Germline V lookup: CDR1 LGHNA, CDR2 YNFKEQ. CDR3 nucleotides: TGTGCCAGCAGCCAAACAGGGTCAACCTACGAGCAGTACTTC. Its protein is CASSQTGSTYEQYF.

The chain has TRBV5-1 and TRBJ2-7; D gene ambiguous. Germline CDR1 reads SGHRS; CDR2 reads YFSETQ. This CDR3 has 11 residues. V was pared by 3 bases and J by 3 bases, with 4 bases between. CDR3 in amino acids: CASSSSYEQYF. CDR3 nucleotides: TGCGCCAGCAGCTCTAGCTACGAGCAGTACTTC.

V and J are TRBV5-1 and TRBJ2-3, with D possibly TRBD1 on 6 matching bases. This CDR3 spans 15 amino acids. The ends were cut back, 0 bases at V and 3 bases at J, with 11 bases in the middle. Germline CDR1 is SGHRS and CDR2 is YFSETQ. The CDR3 coding sequence is TGCGCCAGCAGCTTGGGGGGGCGAGAGACAGATACGCAGTATTTT. Protein sequence: CASSLGGRETDTQYF.

The V gene is TRBV28, the J gene TRBJ1-2; D is uncertain. CDR1 is MDHEN, CDR2 SYDVKM, per germline. This CDR3 comprises 15 residues. Between the trimmed V and J ends, which lost 4 bases and 7 bases, there was a span of 19 bases. This CDR3 reads CASSSSREAKRGYTF. The DNA for the CDR3 is TGTGCCAGCAGTTCTTCCCGGGAAGCTAAGCGTGGCTACACCTTC.

Notes on this clone: The identical CDR3 is also encoded by other nucleotide sequences in the sample. The V gene is TRBV28, the J gene TRBJ2-5; 7 positions match TRBD1. V gave up 6 bases and J gave up 4 bases; unmatched junction bases: 11. Germline V gene data show CDR1 as MDHEN and CDR2 as SYDVKM. CDR3 length: 15 amino acids. CDR3 sequence (DNA): TGTGCCAGCAGGCCGGGACAGCCTCGTCGAGAGACCCAGTACTTC. Translation gives CASRPGQPRRETQYF.

The CDR3 coding sequence is TGCGCCAGCAGCGGGACGATGATGGGACTCTATCCGAACACCGGGGAGCTGTTTTTT. Residues: CASSGTMMGLYPNTGELFF. V gene TRBV5-1 combines with J gene TRBJ2-2; possibly TRBD2 for D (6 bases). Germline V gene sequence: CDR1 SGHRS, CDR2 YFSETQ. This CDR3 has 19 amino acids. Trimming cost V 4 bases and J 0 bases, with 22 bases left between them.